A single sample is the source of the 12 T cell receptor beta chains below, sequenced in a study of early T cells in non-severe SARS-CoV-2 infection. MiXCR, applied by TCRdb to the 5' RACE reads, yields one record per CDR3 protein. The sample contains about 90,000 distinct CDR3 sequences, 10% to 15% of which appear only once. The material was whole blood, obtained at baseline. Receptors were obtained from an adult who was a healthcare worker with PCR-confirmed SARS-CoV-2 infection or an uninfected control (not recorded which).

V is TRBV13 and J is TRBJ2-5; 7 bases fit TRBD1. This CDR3 is built from 15 residues. The J segment lost 2 bases and the V segment lost 5 bases, leaving 8 bases of the junction unmatched. CDR1 is PRHDT and CDR2 is FYEKMQ in the germline V gene (reference sequence). The CDR3, as DNA: TGTGCCAGCAGCCCCAGGGGGATGGTGCAAGAGACCCAGTACTTC. It encodes CASSPRGMVQETQYF.

This chain links TRBV5-1 with TRBJ2-7; TRBD1 might be the D (6 bases). CDR1 is SGHRS, CDR2 YFSETQ, per germline. V was cut by 4 bases and J by 4 bases, with 18 bases left in between. The CDR3 extends over 15 amino acids. CDR3 protein: CASSPLPGQTYEQYF. DNA of the CDR3: TGCGCCAGCAGCCCCCTCCCCGGACAGACTTACGAGCAGTACTTC.

The V and J genes are TRBV28 and TRBJ2-7; 8 bases are a match to TRBD1. There are 13 residues in the CDR3. With 3 bases clipped from V and 12 bases from J, the junction kept 10 bases outside the gene matches. The germline V gene has CDR1 MDHEN and CDR2 SYDVKM. Here the CDR3 reads CASSLADRGLPYF. Written as DNA, the CDR3 is TGTGCCAGCAGTTTGGCCGACAGGGGATTACCGTACTTC.

The rearrangement uses TRBV3-1 and TRBJ2-3, with 9 positions matching TRBD2. The CDR3 covers 17 residues. With V trimmed by 0 bases and J by 6 bases, 10 bases remained unmatched. Germline V gene sequence: CDR1 LGHDT, CDR2 YNNKEL (reference sequence). The CDR3 loop is CASSQDPSGEAGDTQYF. The CDR3 DNA reads TGTGCCAGCAGCCAAGATCCTAGCGGGGAAGCGGGGGATACGCAGTATTTT.

V and J are TRBV6-5 and TRBJ2-7; the D is unclear. V dropped 0 bases and J dropped 0 bases, with 12 bases sitting between them. The germline CDR1 and CDR2 sequences are MNHEY and SVGAGI. The CDR3 covers 16 residues. The DNA of the CDR3 is TGTGCCAGCAGTTACTCTCATCGCGTCGACTCCTACGAGCAGTACTTC. Its protein product is CASSYSHRVDSYEQYF.

The chain has TRBV12-3 or TRBV12-4 and TRBJ2-3; D is ambiguous. The CDR3 runs 12 residues. V dropped 8 bases and J dropped 2 bases, with 8 bases sitting between them. CDR3 protein: CASRAYTDTQYF. The CDR3 DNA reads as TGTGCCAGCCGTGCGTACACAGATACGCAGTATTTT.

This clonotype turned up a few times. This sequence joins TRBV27 and TRBJ2-1; D is perhaps TRBD2 (5 bases). The germline V gene encodes CDR1 MNHEY and CDR2 SMNVEV (reference sequence). The CDR3 runs 16 residues. Between the trimmed V and J ends, which lost 1 base and 0 bases, there was a span of 10 bases. This CDR3 is CASSLFPRGSYNEQFF. DNA for the CDR3: TGTGCCAGCAGTTTATTTCCCCGGGGCTCCTACAATGAGCAGTTCTTC.

A few counts support this clonotype. At one end, the junction sequence differs from germline, possibly due to a read error. V usage is TRBV18 and J usage is TRBJ2-2; TRBD1 matches at 9 bases. The CDR3 extends over 15 amino acids. CDR1 is KGHSH and CDR2 is LQKENI in the germline V gene. The CDR3: CASSPGQGNTGVLFF. The CDR3 bases are TGTGCCAGCTCGCCGGGACAGGGAAACACCGGGGTGCTGTTTTTT. The variable domain in full, completed from reference TRBV18 and TRBJ2-2, reads NAGVMQNPRHLVRRRGQEARLRCSPMKGHSHVYWYRQLPEEGLKFMVYLQKENIIDESGMPKERFSAEFPKEGPSILRIQQVVRGDSAAYFCASSPGQGNTGVLFFGEGSRLTVL.

This clonotype was counted a few times. The chain's CDR3 is CASSLGQTSTDTQYF. CDR3 DNA: TGTGCCAGCAGCTTAGGACAGACTAGCACAGATACGCAGTATTTT. This chain joins TRBV7-8 and TRBJ2-3; D is perhaps TRBD1 (5 bases). Between the trimmed V and J ends, which lost 1 base and 0 bases, there was a span of 8 bases. Germline CDR1 is SGHVS and CDR2 is FQNEAQ. The CDR3 length is 15 residues.

V usage is TRBV6-5 and J usage is TRBJ1-4, with a tentative D call TRBD1 (6 bases). Trimming took 6 bases from V and 6 from J, leaving 11 bases between them. The CDR3 length is 13 residues. Germline V gives CDR1 MNHEY, CDR2 SVGAGI. Here the CDR3 reads CASSRGRDEKLFF. The CDR3 region has the DNA TGTGCCAGCAGCCGGGGGCGCGATGAAAAACTGTTTTTT.

The chain carries TRBV7-9 and TRBJ2-7; D call uncertain. Germline V CDR1 and CDR2: SEHNR, FQNEAQ (reference sequence). The V gene lost 2 bases and the J gene lost 2 bases, with 7 bases spanning the gap. The CDR3 runs 13 residues. The CDR3: CASSLPGTYEQYF. The CDR3 DNA sequence: TGTGCCAGCAGCTTACCCGGAACCTACGAGCAGTACTTC. Full variable domain (remainder filled in from reference TRBV7-9 and TRBJ2-7): DTGVSQNPRHKITKRGQNVTFRCDPISEHNRLYWYRQTLGQGPEFLTYFQNEAQLEKSRLLSDRFSAERPKGSFSTLEIQRTEQGDSAMYLCASSLPGTYEQYFGPGTRLTVT.

There are a few counts of this clonotype. This chain joins TRBV14 and TRBJ1-1; D might be TRBD1 (5 bases). Looked up from germline, CDR1 is SGHDN and CDR2 is FVKESK. The ends were cut back, 0 bases at V and 8 bases at J, with 16 bases in the middle. The CDR3 contains 15 residues. This CDR3 reads CASSQDPQGKGEAFF. In DNA form, the CDR3 reads TGTGCCAGCAGCCAAGATCCCCAGGGTAAAGGCGAAGCTTTCTTT.